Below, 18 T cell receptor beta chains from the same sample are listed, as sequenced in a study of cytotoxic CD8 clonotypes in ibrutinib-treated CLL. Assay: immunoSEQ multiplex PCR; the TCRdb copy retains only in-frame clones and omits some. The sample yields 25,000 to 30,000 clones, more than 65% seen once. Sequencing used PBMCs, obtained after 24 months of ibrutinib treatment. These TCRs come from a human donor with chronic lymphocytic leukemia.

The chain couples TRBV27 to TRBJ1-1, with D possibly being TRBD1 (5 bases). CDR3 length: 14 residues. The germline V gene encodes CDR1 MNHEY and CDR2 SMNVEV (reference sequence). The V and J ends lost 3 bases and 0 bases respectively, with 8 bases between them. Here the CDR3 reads CASSLTAMNTEAFF. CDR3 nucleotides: TGTGCCAGCAGTTTGACAGCCATGAACACTGAAGCTTTCTTT.

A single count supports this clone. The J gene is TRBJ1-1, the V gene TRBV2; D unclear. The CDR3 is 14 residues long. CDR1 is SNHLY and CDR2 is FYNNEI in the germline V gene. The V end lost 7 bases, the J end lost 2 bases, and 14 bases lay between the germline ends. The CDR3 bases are TGTGCCAGCACCGGCGGCAGAGGAAACACTGAAGCTTTCTTT. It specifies CASTGGRGNTEAFF. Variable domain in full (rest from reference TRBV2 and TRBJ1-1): EPEVTQTPSHQVTQMGQEVILRCVPISNHLYFYWYRQILGQKVEFLVSFYNNEISEKSEIFDDQFSVERPDGSNFTLKIRSTKLEDSAMYFCASTGGRGNTEAFFGQGTRLTVV.

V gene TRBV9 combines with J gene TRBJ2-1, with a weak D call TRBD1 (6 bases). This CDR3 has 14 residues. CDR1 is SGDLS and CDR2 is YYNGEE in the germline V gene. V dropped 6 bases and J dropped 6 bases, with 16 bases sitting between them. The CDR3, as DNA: TGTGCCAGCACCACAGGGAATGCGGGCAATGAGCAGTTCTTC. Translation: CASTTGNAGNEQFF.

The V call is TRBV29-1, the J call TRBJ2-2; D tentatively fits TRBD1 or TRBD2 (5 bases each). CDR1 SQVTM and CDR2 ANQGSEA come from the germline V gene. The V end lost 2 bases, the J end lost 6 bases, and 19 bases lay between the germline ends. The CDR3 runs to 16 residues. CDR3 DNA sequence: TGCAGCGTTGAAAGAGGGGCCAGAGGGGTATCCGGGGAGCTGTTTTTT. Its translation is CSVERGARGVSGELFF.

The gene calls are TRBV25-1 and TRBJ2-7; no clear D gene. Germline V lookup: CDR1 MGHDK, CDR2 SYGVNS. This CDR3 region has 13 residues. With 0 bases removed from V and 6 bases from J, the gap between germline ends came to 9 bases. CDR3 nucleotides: TGTGCCAGCAGTGAATATGGCAGGAGCGAGCAGTACTTC. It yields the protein CASSEYGRSEQYF.

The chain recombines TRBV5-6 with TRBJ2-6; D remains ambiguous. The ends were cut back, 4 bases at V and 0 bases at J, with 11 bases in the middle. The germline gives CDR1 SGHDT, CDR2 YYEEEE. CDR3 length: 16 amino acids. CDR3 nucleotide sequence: TGTGCCAGCAGCCAAGGGATTGACTCTGGGGCCAACGTCCTGACTTTC. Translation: CASSQGIDSGANVLTF.

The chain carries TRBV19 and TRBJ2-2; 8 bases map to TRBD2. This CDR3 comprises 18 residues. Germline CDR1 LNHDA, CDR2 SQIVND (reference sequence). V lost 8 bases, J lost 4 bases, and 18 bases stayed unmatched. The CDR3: CASGSWTGGGPVTGELFF. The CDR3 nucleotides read TGTGCCAGTGGGTCATGGACTGGCGGGGGGCCGGTCACCGGGGAGCTGTTTTTT.

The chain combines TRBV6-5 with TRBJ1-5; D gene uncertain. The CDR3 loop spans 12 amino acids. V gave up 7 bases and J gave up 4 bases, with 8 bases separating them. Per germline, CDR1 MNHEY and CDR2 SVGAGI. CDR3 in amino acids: CASTQSNQPQHF. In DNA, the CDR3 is TGTGCCAGCACCCAAAGTAATCAGCCCCAGCATTTT.

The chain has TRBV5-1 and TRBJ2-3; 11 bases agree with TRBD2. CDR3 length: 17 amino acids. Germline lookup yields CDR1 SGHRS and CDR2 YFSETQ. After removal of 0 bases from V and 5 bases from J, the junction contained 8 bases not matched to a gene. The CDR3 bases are TGCGCCAGCAGCTTGGTGGTAGCGGGGGGGCCCAGAGATACGCAGTATTTT. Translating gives CASSLVVAGGPRDTQYF.

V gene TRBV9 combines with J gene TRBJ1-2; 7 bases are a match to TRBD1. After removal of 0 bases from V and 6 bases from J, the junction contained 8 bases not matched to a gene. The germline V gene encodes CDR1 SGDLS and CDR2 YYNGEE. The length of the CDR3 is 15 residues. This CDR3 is CASSVAVGTVDGYTF. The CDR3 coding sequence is TGTGCCAGCAGCGTAGCGGTGGGGACAGTCGATGGCTACACCTTC.

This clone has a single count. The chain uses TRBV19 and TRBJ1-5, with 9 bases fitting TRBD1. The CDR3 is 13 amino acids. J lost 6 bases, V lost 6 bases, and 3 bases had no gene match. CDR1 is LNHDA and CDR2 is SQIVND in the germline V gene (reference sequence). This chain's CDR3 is CASRQGAGQPQHF. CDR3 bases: TGTGCCAGTAGACAGGGGGCGGGTCAGCCCCAGCATTTT.

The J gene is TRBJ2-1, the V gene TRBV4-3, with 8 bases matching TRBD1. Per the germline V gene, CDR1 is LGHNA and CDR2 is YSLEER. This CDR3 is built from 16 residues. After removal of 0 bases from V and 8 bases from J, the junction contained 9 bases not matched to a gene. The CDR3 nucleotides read TGCGCCAGCAGCCAAGAGATGAGTACAGGGGGTCATGAGCAGTTCTTC. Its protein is CASSQEMSTGGHEQFF.

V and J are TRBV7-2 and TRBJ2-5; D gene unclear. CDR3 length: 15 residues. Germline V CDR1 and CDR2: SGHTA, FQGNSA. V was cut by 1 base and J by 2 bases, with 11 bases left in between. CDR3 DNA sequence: TGTGCCAGCAGCTTAGTTCACAGCCCTCAAGAGACCCAGTACTTC. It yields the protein CASSLVHSPQETQYF.

CDR3 in amino acids: CASALSSGGTYEQYF. The CDR3 coding sequence is TGCGCCAGCGCCCTGTCTAGCGGGGGGACCTACGAGCAGTACTTC. The rearrangement joins TRBV4-3 to TRBJ2-7, with TRBD2 identical over 11 bases. CDR1 LGHNA and CDR2 YSLEER come from the germline V gene. V shed 8 bases and J 2 bases; nucleotides not matched to a gene: 8. This CDR3 region has 15 residues.

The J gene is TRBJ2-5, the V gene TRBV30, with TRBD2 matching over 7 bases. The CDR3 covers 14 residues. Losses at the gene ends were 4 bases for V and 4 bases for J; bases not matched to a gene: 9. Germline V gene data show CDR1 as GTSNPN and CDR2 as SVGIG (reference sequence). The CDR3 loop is CAWTMGGGRETQYF. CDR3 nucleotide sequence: TGTGCCTGGACCATGGGGGGGGGAAGAGAGACCCAGTACTTC.

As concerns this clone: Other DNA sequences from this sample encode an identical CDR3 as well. As DNA, the CDR3 is TGCAGTGCTAGAGGCGGGTACGAGCAGTACTTC. Translated: CSARGGYEQYF. This sequence joins TRBV20-1 and TRBJ2-7, with D possibly being TRBD2 (5 bases). V lost 1 base to trimming and J lost 4 bases, with 5 bases between them. The CDR3 contains 11 residues. The germline V gene encodes CDR1 DFQATT and CDR2 SNEGSKA (reference sequence).

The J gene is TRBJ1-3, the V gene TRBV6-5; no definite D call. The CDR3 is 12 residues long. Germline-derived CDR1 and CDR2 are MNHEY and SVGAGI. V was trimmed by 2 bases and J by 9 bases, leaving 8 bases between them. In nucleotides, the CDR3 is TGTGCCAGCAGTTACGCCCGCGGCACCATATATTTT. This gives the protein CASSYARGTIYF.

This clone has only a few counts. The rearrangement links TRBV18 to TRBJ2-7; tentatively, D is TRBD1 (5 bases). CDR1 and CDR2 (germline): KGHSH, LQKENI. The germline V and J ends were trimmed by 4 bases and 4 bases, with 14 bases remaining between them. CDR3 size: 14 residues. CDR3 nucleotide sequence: TGTGCCAGCTCACTTGATAGGGGAAAGTACGAGCAGTACTTC. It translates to CASSLDRGKYEQYF.